The rows below give T cell receptor beta chains drawn from one sample of a study of cytomegalovirus exposure and HLA in healthy donors. Generated by immunoSEQ multiplex PCR, the TCRdb table keeps only in-frame clones and is missing some. This sample has some 150,000 clones, with 80% to 90% found just once. Material for sequencing was PBMCs. These receptors all come from a woman younger than 30 in good health and CMV-seronegative. Each CDR3 is given without its conserved first and last residue.

>TRBV7-9|TRBJ2-1
ASSPPGFAQRNNEQF
>TRBV7-2|TRBJ2-5
ASSLGEKETQY
>TRBV4-2|TRBJ1-2
ASSQGPGQDHYGYT
>TRBV19|TRBJ2-3
ASSLSGLSTDTQY
>TRBV4-1|TRBJ1-1
ASSHLPPGTNTEAF
>TRBV9|TRBJ1-2
ASSVGTGEIGGYT
>TRBV11-2|TRBJ1-2
ASSRQVPYGYT
>TRBV7-2|TRBJ2-3
ASSLDGNTDTQY
>TRBV14|TRBJ1-3
ASSQGHSGNTIY
>TRBV10-3|TRBJ2-7
AISDPGNPYEQY
>TRBV11-2|TRBJ2-7
ASSLGTGGQEQY
>TRBV2|TRBJ1-2
ASSGFQGFYGYT
>TRBV15|TRBJ1-2
ATSRDHAFGGYT
>TRBV2|TRBJ2-7
ASSTLSYEQY
>TRBV27|TRBJ2-3
ASSLTLAGEATQY
>TRBV7-2|TRBJ1-1
ASSVRRRTVAGAF
>TRBV11-2|TRBJ2-7
ASSSRPGSPSYEQY
>TRBV5-1|TRBJ1-2
ASSNSGGKSHYGYT
>TRBV19|TRBJ1-2
ASSPQTGRGYT
>TRBV27|TRBJ2-2
ASSLNRTNTGELF
>TRBV6-1|TRBJ2-7
ASSEQGGSSYEQY
>TRBV21-1|TRBJ2-1
ASSKDCNRGLPIKDNEQF
>TRBV9|TRBJ2-5
ASSVEGTREETQY
>TRBV4-1|TRBJ2-2
ASSQGGGFNTGELF
>TRBV25-1|TRBJ1-2
ASSEGGGNNYGYT
>TRBV9|TRBJ1-4
ASSSSGGHEKLF
>TRBV27|TRBJ1-2
ASSPTEGLGGYT
>TRBV5-1|TRBJ1-1
ASSSMEGMNTEAF
>TRBV7-8|TRBJ1-2
ASSLAIYREVRSGYT
>TRBV5-6|TRBJ1-4
ASSFGTGNEKLF
>TRBV15|TRBJ1-2
ATSREAGGLSGKYGYT
>TRBV18|TRBJ2-5
ASSPRGGKETQY
>TRBV28|TRBJ1-2
ASSLSQASFYGYT
>TRBV5-1|TRBJ2-5
ASSLGADAETQY
>TRBV7-2|TRBJ2-7
ASSSRVNEQY
>TRBV5-4|TRBJ1-5
ASSLYGEPQH
>TRBV28|TRBJ2-7
ASSFQQGTAGEQY
>TRBV7-9|TRBJ1-5
ASTDGTGGQPQH
>TRBV6-5|TRBJ1-5
ASRVTVGDQPQH
>TRBV5-5|TRBJ2-1
ASSLGVGQAPSYNEQF
>TRBV19|TRBJ1-5
ASSIRTGALNQPQH
>TRBV12-2|TRBJ2-7
ASRLAIRTSPSYEQY
>TRBV5-6|TRBJ2-1
ASSRTGANEQF
>TRBV7-2|TRBJ2-2
ASSLVPLAGELF